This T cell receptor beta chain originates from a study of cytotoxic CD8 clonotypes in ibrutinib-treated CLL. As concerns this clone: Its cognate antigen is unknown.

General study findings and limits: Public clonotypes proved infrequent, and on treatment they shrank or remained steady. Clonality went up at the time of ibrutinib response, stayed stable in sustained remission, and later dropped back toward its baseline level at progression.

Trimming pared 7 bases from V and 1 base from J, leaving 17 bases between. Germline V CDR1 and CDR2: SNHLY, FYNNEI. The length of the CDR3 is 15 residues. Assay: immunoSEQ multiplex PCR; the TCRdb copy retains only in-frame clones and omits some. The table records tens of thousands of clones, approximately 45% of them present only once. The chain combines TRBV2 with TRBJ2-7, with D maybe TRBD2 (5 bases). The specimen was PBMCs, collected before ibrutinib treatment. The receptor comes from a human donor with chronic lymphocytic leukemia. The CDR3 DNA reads TGTGCCAGCACCTTCTGGGGAGTTTCTTCCTACGAGCAGTACTTC. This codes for CASTFWGVSSYEQYF.